These 8 T cell receptor beta chains originate from one sample sequenced in a study of response to subunit inactivated influenza vaccine. In TCRdb, the RT-PCR reads were re-called with MiXCR into one record per CDR3 protein. Altogether almost 250,000 distinct CDR3 sequences are present, roughly an eighth being singletons, with the ten largest covering about 7.8%. The sequenced sample was non-naive T cells sorted from PBMCs, obtained roughly 2 weeks before vaccination. These receptors were collected from a man aged 45-60 years who received an inactivated influenza vaccine.

The rearrangement uses TRBV5-1 and TRBJ2-3; D is unresolved. Between the trimmed V and J ends, which lost 2 bases and 4 bases, there was a span of 11 bases. The CDR3 totals 14 residues. CDR1 and CDR2 from the germline V gene are SGHRS and YFSETQ. The CDR3 nucleotides are TGCGCCAGCAGCTTTATGTCCAGATCAGATACGCAGTATTTT. This codes for CASSFMSRSDTQYF. The full variable domain, completed using reference TRBV5-1 and TRBJ2-3, is KAGVTQTPRYLIKTRGQQVTLSCSPISGHRSVSWYQQTPGQGLQFLFEYFSETQRNKGNFPGRFSGRQFSNSRSEMNVSTLELGDSALYLCASSFMSRSDTQYFGPGTRLTVL.

This clonotype was observed at least ten times. The rearrangement uses TRBV27 and TRBJ1-6, with D hard to call. This CDR3 is built from 12 residues. CDR1 and CDR2 from the germline V gene are MNHEY and SMNVEV (reference sequence). The V end was cut by 6 bases, the J end by 9 bases, with 9 bases between. This chain's CDR3 is CASRLIGSPLHF. CDR3 DNA: TGTGCCAGCAGGCTCATAGGTTCACCCCTCCACTTT.

This clonotype was observed a handful of times. This chain joins TRBV11-2 and TRBJ1-1; no firm D call. There are 14 residues in the CDR3. In germline, CDR1 is SGHAT, CDR2 FQNNGV. With 5 bases removed from V and 8 bases from J, the gap between germline ends came to 18 bases. CDR3 region: CASSAARTGREAFF. As DNA, the CDR3 is TGTGCCAGCAGCGCCGCGAGGACGGGTAGGGAAGCTTTCTTT.

This clonotype was counted ten times or more. V and J are TRBV12-3 or TRBV12-4 and TRBJ2-7, with TRBD2 matching 10 bases. This CDR3 has 15 residues. The V and J ends lost 5 bases and 5 bases, in that order; junction bases with no gene match: 9. This CDR3 is CASSPMSGGVHEQYF. The CDR3 bases are TGTGCCAGCAGTCCGATGAGCGGGGGGGTCCACGAGCAGTACTTC.

This clonotype was seen only a few times. V is TRBV7-9 and J is TRBJ2-1, with a weak D call TRBD2 (6 bases). Per germline, CDR1 SEHNR and CDR2 FQNEAQ (reference sequence). The V gene lost 1 base and the J gene lost 5 bases, with 12 bases spanning the gap. CDR3 length: 15 residues. The CDR3 DNA reads TGTGCCAGCAGCTTAGTTAGACTAGGGGACAATGAGCAGTTCTTC. It yields the protein CASSLVRLGDNEQFF.

This clonotype was seen more than once but under ten times. This chain connects TRBV11-2 to TRBJ2-7; D may match TRBD1 or TRBD2 (6 bases each). Germline V gives CDR1 SGHAT, CDR2 FQNNGV. V was cut by 5 bases and J by 5 bases, with 22 bases left in between. This CDR3 spans 16 amino acids. As DNA, the CDR3 is TGTGCCAGCAGCCAACCAGGGAGGCAGGGGTTGCACGAGCAGTACTTC. Amino acid sequence: CASSQPGRQGLHEQYF.

The chain's CDR3 is CASSLTSGRGQPQHF. CDR3 DNA: TGTGCCAGCAGCTTGACCTCCGGGCGTGGGCAGCCCCAGCATTTT. The chain employs TRBV11-2 and TRBJ1-5; unclear D gene. The CDR3 is made up of 15 amino acids. V shed 3 bases and J shed 7 bases, with 16 bases lying between them. Germline CDR1 and CDR2: SGHAT and FQNNGV. Full variable domain (missing parts from reference TRBV11-2 and TRBJ1-5): EAGVAQSPRYKIIEKRQSVAFWCNPISGHATLYWYQQILGQGPKLLIQFQNNGVVDDSQLPKDRFSAERLKGVDSTLKIQPAKLEDSAVYLCASSLTSGRGQPQHFGDGTRLSIL.

V usage is TRBV7-2 and J usage is TRBJ2-1; possibly TRBD2 for D (5 bases). The CDR3 runs 12 residues. V lost 5 bases, J lost 11 bases, and 13 bases lay in between. The V gene's germline CDR1 is SGHTA and CDR2 FQGNSA. This CDR3 reads CASSPDPTKQFF. CDR3 DNA sequence: TGTGCCAGCAGCCCGGACCCGACTAAGCAGTTCTTC.